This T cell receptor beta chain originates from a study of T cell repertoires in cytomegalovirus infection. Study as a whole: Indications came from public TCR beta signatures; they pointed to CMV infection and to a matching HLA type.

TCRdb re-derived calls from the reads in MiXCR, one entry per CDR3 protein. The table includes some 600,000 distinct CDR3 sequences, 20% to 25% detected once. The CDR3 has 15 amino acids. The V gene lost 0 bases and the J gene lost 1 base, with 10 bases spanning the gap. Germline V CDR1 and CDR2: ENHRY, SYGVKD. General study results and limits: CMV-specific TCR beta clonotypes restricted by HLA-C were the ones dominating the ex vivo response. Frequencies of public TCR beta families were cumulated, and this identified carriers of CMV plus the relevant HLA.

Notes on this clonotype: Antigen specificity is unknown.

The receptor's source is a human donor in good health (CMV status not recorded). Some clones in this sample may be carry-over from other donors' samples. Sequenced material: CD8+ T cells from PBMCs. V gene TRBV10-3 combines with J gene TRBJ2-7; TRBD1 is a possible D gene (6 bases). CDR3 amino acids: CAISESTQGSYEQYV. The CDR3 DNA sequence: TGTGCCATCAGTGAGTCGACACAGGGATCCTACGAGCAGTACGTC.